This T cell receptor (beta chain) derives from a study of cytomegalovirus exposure and HLA in healthy donors listed by TCRdb under 2017. About the investigation overall: In an earlier analysis of under 600 of the donors, about 270 Gb of sequence data and 100 million or so unique TCR beta sequences from roughly 190 million T cells were reported. An early release that covered about 600 HLA-typed donors contained approximately 300 gigabases of sequencing data and approximately 85 million unique TCR sequences. The genetic ancestry cluster associated with self-reported Caucasian donors included 65% to 90% of the roughly 390 genotyped donors. The study was designed to test whether signatures of past pathogen exposure could be identified by cataloging public T cell receptors. The study profiled the T cell repertoires of 666 subjects by immunosequencing and related them to cytomegalovirus serostatus. A separate validation cohort of 100 to 150 different subjects was used in addition to the approximately 610-subject first cohort. To predict cytomegalovirus infection status, the study brought together high-throughput TCR immunosequencing, statistical association of individual TCRs with disease status, and machine learning. A later analysis re-examined previously published TCR beta repertoires from hundreds of donors and added high-resolution HLA genotyping to investigate patterns of TCR occurrence. Rather than using new phenotypic data, the later analysis identified candidate immune exposures from TCR beta sequences and from how often those sequences occurred across donors. An earlier analysis of 500 to 650 of the donors applied high-throughput TCR beta sequencing to assess whether each TCR beta V gene segment acted as functional or pseudogenic. Donor age, sex, ethnicity and CMV serostatus were compiled together with the repertoire data. A later genetic analysis took genome-wide SNP genotypes for 398 of the 666 donors and used that subset as a discovery cohort. All discovery cohort repertoires had been generated on a single sequencing platform. Class I and class II HLA loci were covered by the typing at four-digit resolution. The number of donors typed differed by locus, with about 629-630 for A, B, C, DRB1 and DQB1, roughly 520 for DQA1, under 610 for DPA1, and some 440 for DPB1. Because of strong linkage in the cohort, roughly five DR-DQ haplotypes were treated as single units for association and clustering. Across under 500 genotyped donors of the cohort, an average of roughly 250,000 unique TCR beta nucleotide sequences per donor were sequenced, and approximately 19% of those sequences were non-productive. Summary of the overall study and its limitations: Sequencing depth was assumed to be roughly uniform across donors in the presence/absence analyses, though that assumption may not hold. In a later genetic analysis, fewer N-insertions in productive TCRs were reported among donors in an Asian-associated ancestry cluster than the roughly 640-donor mean. In an earlier analysis of 587 of the donors, most TCR beta V segments appeared in productive rearrangements about 87% or about 30% of the time, broadly matching IMGT annotations. A later analysis found that TCR association rates varied across HLA loci, with DRB1 alleles showing the most associated TCRs and HLA-C alleles the fewest. In a later analysis, HLA-associated TCR beta chains showed more clonal expansion and lower generation probabilities than non-associated chains that were equally common. When HLA alleles, especially DR and DQ, strongly co-occurred, TCR associations were difficult to assign to individual alleles. Because HLA typing was missing for some donors at each locus, association tests included only the typed subset. V-gene and J-gene trimming of TCR beta chains was associated with a missense DCLRE1C variant in a later genetic analysis, and the association was replicated in an independent cohort. Across donors, most TCR sequences were observed very rarely, whereas some public TCRs were present in many individuals. A group of highly shared sequence variants was considered likely to be a technical artifact of the sequencing pipeline. Immune exposure information for the cohort was limited to CMV serostatus. In vitro tests confirmed that a few of the cytomegalovirus-associated TCR beta chains recognize cytomegalovirus antigens. At a false discovery rate of 0.05, a later analysis linked 15,000 to 20,000 TCR beta sequences to specific HLA alleles. The classifier was reported to diagnose cytomegalovirus status with high specificity and sensitivity in both the original cohort and the validation cohort. It was suggested by the authors that the approach could potentially be generalized to other disease states and immunological phenotypes. The 87-base-pair reads could not distinguish some IMGT-functional V segments, including TRBV6-2 and TRBV6-3, so those segments were excluded. This cohort had only TCR beta chains sequenced, and the lack of alpha or paired-chain data limited which features could be detected. Most CMV-associated TCR beta chains appeared to be HLA-restricted in a later analysis, and the HLA associations seemed to be driven largely by CMV exposure. A further reported finding was that TCR beta sequences accurately predicted the HLA-A and HLA-B alleles for most subjects in the first cohort. The study gave a list of some 150 TCR beta chains associated with cytomegalovirus. Correlated functional status among segregating V segments might be attributable to linkage disequilibrium, but an unknown experimental factor could not be ruled out. The earlier analysis of some 540 of the donors excluded approximately 15 rarely observed V segments, including chromosome 9 orphons, because counts were too low. According to a later analysis, parvovirus B19, influenza, CMV and Epstein-Barr virus appeared linked to several top co-occurrence clusters.

Per the germline V gene, SGHAT is the CDR1 and FQNNGV is the CDR2. V lost 1 base and J lost 9 bases; the stretch between them is 16 bases long. The CDR3 contains 16 residues, cysteine and phenylalanine counted. The kept DNA is CDR3 alone, 48 bases in frame from the first base. Preparation of the library involved the immunoSEQ multiplex PCR assay. For the multiplex PCR, a mixture combining 60 forward primers for TCR Vbeta segments and 13 reverse primers for TCR Jbeta segments was used. The CDR3 region of rearranged TCR beta genes was amplified from genomic DNA by a multiplex PCR assay. Amplified TCR beta libraries were sequenced as 87-base-pair reads on the Illumina HiSeq System. Turning to the authors' computational methods: Across the 700 or so repertoires, a later analysis counted 80 million or so unique TCR beta chains, around 11 million of which were shared by at least two donors. Raw reads were error-corrected and collapsed into unique sequences by a nearest-neighbor algorithm in which closely related sequences were merged to remove PCR and sequencing errors. CDR3 sequences were aligned to IMGT reference sequences to assign V, D and J gene segments. Each retained sequence needed at least a six-nucleotide match to both a V gene segment and a J gene segment. A rearrangement was called productive if the CDR3 had no stop codons and remained in frame with V and J, and every other rearrangement was called non-productive. CDR3 was defined by IMGT convention, running from the second conserved V-encoded cysteine to the conserved J-encoded phenylalanine. The earlier analysis of 587 of the donors excluded sequences that lacked an unambiguous match to a single V gene segment. An earlier analysis of almost 600 of the donors classified V segments as functional when productive rearrangements were above 56.7% and as segregating when the standard deviation between donors was above 5%. To diagnose cytomegalovirus status from the catalog of TCR beta chain sequences, a statistical classification framework was built. In a later analysis, V and J genes were assigned by comparing TCR nucleotide sequences against IMGT/GENE-DB human TR gene sequences. Using the TCRdist pipeline, a later analysis assigned CDR3 sequences along with most-parsimonious VDJ recombination scenarios. In a later analysis, each TCR beta chain was defined by its CDR3 amino acid sequence together with its V-gene family, and reads without a unique V-gene family were excluded. In a later analysis, some 600 highly shared, low-generation-probability nucleotide sequences were removed to address suspected cross-contamination and a sequencing artifact. In a later analysis, a clonal expansion index was calculated for each public chain from normalized within-repertoire ranks of inferred template counts. Generation probabilities in a later analysis came from a VDJ recombination model fitted to out-of-frame rearrangements, and those results were checked against IGoR. In a later analysis, TCR-TCR, TCR-HLA and TCR-CMV co-occurrence was scored with hypergeometric tests, and a repertoire-size bias correction was applied to TCR pairs. False discovery rates were estimated in a later analysis by permuting HLA or CMV assignments 20 times. In a later analysis, co-occurring TCRs were grouped with DBSCAN, and TCRdist sequence similarity was added when clustering was performed within HLA-allele-positive subsets. Co-occurrence clustering excluded repertoires with fewer than 30,000 or more than 120,000 public chains, plus five with anomalous nucleotide sharing. TCRdb took this table from immuneACCESS and kept in-frame rearrangements with V and J called. Such tables lack part of the clones; where checked against another copy, unresolved V genes explain under half of the gap, and the rest is unexplained. The D gene and trimming were derived from the DNA, and the V and J assignments and clone size from that table. The sample records roughly 96,000 clones, about four fifths of which are singletons. Roughly 3.2% of the sample goes to the ten largest clones.

The cohort comprised fewer than 750 healthy bone marrow donors. At the time of sampling, every cohort member was nominally healthy, though immune exposures that went unrecorded were likely present. The donor was CMV seropositive and belonged to the group of some 290 seropositive cohort members. A peripheral blood sample was collected from each donor, and TCR beta sequencing was performed on peripheral blood mononuclear cells. Genomic DNA was extracted from the blood cell samples with the Qiagen DNeasy Blood Extraction Kit. Regarding this clone: Its antigen target is currently unknown. No base qualities exist here, and no much larger clone lies one base off it.

The receptor chain draws on TRBV11-2 and TRBJ1-6; 6 matching bases give a weak D call of TRBD1. This receptor was identified in a female donor in good health and CMV-seropositive. Sequencing input: PBMCs. Here is the DNA: TGTGCCAGCAGCTTAGTGAGGGGGATCGGTGGTTCACCCCTCCACTTT. The encoded protein is CASSLVRGIGGSPLHF.